These T cell receptor beta chains were read from a single sample in a study of blood T cell repertoires in COVID-19. Libraries were prepared by immunoSEQ multiplex PCR; TCRdb keeps only in-frame clonotypes and omits some of them. The table has 200,000 to 300,000 clones, about nine tenths seen once; the top ten hold over 0.65%. Source material: peripheral blood. The source is a man aged 30 to 39 with COVID-19, enrolled during active disease. CDR3s include the opening cysteine and the closing phenylalanine or tryptophan. Each record gives: D gene, V gene, J gene, clone size, CDR3 DNA, CDR3 protein. The D gene is left open where the match is weak. Not every row has a clone size; where given, it reads once, few, many or a size class.

>TRBD1|TRBV18|TRBJ1-1|.
TGTGCCAGCTCACCACGACAGGGCGGTGCTGAAGCTTTCTTT
CASSPRQGGAEAFF
>.|TRBV6-5|TRBJ2-7|.
TGTGCCAGCACCCTCCCTACCGGGGAGCAGTACTTC
CASTLPTGEQYF
>.|TRBV6-1|TRBJ1-5|.
TGTGCCAGCAGTGAGAGTGGTAGAAGCAATCAGCCCCAGCATTTT
CASSESGRSNQPQHF
>.|TRBV9|TRBJ2-6|.
TGTGCCAGCAGCCCCCCCGGGACTGGGGCCAACGTCCTGACTTTC
CASSPPGTGANVLTF
>TRBD1|TRBV9|TRBJ1-2|.
TGTGCCAGCAGCAGCCGGGACAGCGGCCTGCCTGTGAACTATGGCTACACCTTC
CASSSRDSGLPVNYGYTF
>.|TRBV2|TRBJ2-1|.
TGTGCCAGCAGTGAAAATGGAGGGAAGCGCGAGCAGTTCTTC
CASSENGGKREQFF
>.|TRBV7-6|TRBJ2-2|.
TGTGCCAGCAGCAAACCGGGACACAGCCTCACCGGGGAGCTGTTTTTT
CASSKPGHSLTGELFF
>TRBD2|TRBV2|TRBJ2-5|.
TGTGCCAGCAGTAAGGGACTAGCGGGGGGACCAGAGTACTTC
CASSKGLAGGPEYF
>TRBD2|TRBV7-2|TRBJ2-3|.
TGTGCCAGCAGCTTAGGGACTAGCGGCACAGATACGCAGTATTTT
CASSLGTSGTDTQYF
>TRBD1|TRBV7-9|TRBJ1-6|.
TGTGCCAGCAGCTTAGTGGGGCGGACAGGTTATAATTCACCCCTCCACTTT
CASSLVGRTGYNSPLHF
>.|TRBV11-2|TRBJ2-7|.
TGTGCCAGCAGCTTAGATCTACCAAACGCCTACGAGCAGTACTTC
CASSLDLPNAYEQYF
>.|TRBV20-1|TRBJ1-2|.
TGCAGTGTAAAGGGAGACTATGGCTACACCTTC
CSVKGDYGYTF
>.|TRBV29-1|TRBJ1-1|.
TGCAGCGTAACGACAGGCCCCATCAAATCTAGTGAAGCTTTCTTT
CSVTTGPIKSSEAFF
>TRBD2|TRBV3-1/TRBV3-2|TRBJ2-5|once
TGTGCCAGCAGCCAAGAGGTACTAGCGGGGTTAGAGACCCAGTACTTC
CASSQEVLAGLETQYF
>TRBD2|TRBV5-1|TRBJ2-3|.
TGCGCCAGCAGCCGAGGACTAGCGGGGGGGATGTCGGATACGCAGTATTTT
CASSRGLAGGMSDTQYF
>TRBD2|TRBV4-2|TRBJ2-5|.
TGTGCCAGCAGCCAACCCGAGGGGCGGGGGGGCGGAGAGACCCAGTACTTC
CASSQPEGRGGGETQYF
>TRBD1|TRBV3-1/TRBV3-2|TRBJ1-6|.
TGTGCCAGCAGCCTTTCCTCCGGGACAGGGGACTCACCCCTCCACTTT
CASSLSSGTGDSPLHF
>TRBD2|TRBV28|TRBJ2-3|.
TGTGCCAGCAGCCCAGAAAGCGGGGGGACTAGCACAGATACGCAGTATTTT
CASSPESGGTSTDTQYF
>.|TRBV3-1/TRBV3-2|TRBJ2-2|few
TGTGCCAGCAGCCAAGAACAGGGCGGAACCGGGGAGCTGTTTTTT
CASSQEQGGTGELFF
>TRBD2|TRBV10-3|TRBJ2-1|.
TGTGCCATCATGGCAGCGGGGGGGCTATACAATGAGCAGTTCTTC
CAIMAAGGLYNEQFF
>TRBD2|TRBV4-1|TRBJ2-1|.
TGCGCCAGCAGCCAAGTGGCGCGGGGGGGGACTTACAATGAGCAGTTCTTC
CASSQVARGGTYNEQFF
>.|TRBV28|TRBJ2-1|.
TGTGCCAGCATCCAGGGATGGTCAAGTGAGCAGTTCTTC
CASIQGWSSEQFF